A single sample gave rise to the 3 T cell receptor beta chains below, sequenced in a study of shared clonotypes between healthy human individuals. The naive CD8 fraction comprised CD45RO-negative cells positively selected for CCR7 and excluded terminally differentiated effector memory CD45RA+ cells. Clones were read by immunoSEQ multiplex PCR, and TCRdb kept only the in-frame ones, dropping some. There are roughly 2 million clones in the sample; over 85% occur only once, and 0.85% to 1.3% lies in the top ten. Sequenced: naive CD8+ T cells sorted from blood. Receptors were obtained from a man younger than 30 in good health.

This clone came up once. The genes are TRBV7-2 and TRBJ1-1; D gene ambiguous. Germline loops: CDR1 SGHTA, CDR2 FQGNSA. V lost 1 base, J lost 5 bases, and 8 bases lay in between. The CDR3 totals 13 residues. CDR3 in amino acids: CASSLGSGTEAFF. The CDR3 DNA reads TGTGCCAGCAGCTTAGGGAGTGGTACTGAAGCTTTCTTT. Supplemented by reference TRBV7-2 and TRBJ1-1, the full variable domain reads GAGVSQSPSNKVTEKGKDVELRCDPISGHTALYWYRQSLGQGLEFLIYFQGNSAPDKSGLPSDRFSAERTGGSVSTLTIQRTQQEDSAVYLCASSLGSGTEAFFGQGTRLTVV.

The genes are TRBV27 and TRBJ2-2; weak D call: TRBD2 (5 bases). There are 16 residues in the CDR3. CDR1 is MNHEY, CDR2 SMNVEV, per germline (reference sequence). V gave up 0 bases and J gave up 3 bases, with 11 bases separating them. CDR3 bases: TGTGCCAGCAGTTTATCAATCGGGGAATACACCGGGGAGCTGTTTTTT. Encoded protein: CASSLSIGEYTGELFF.

The rearrangement links TRBV5-1 to TRBJ2-7, with TRBD2 matching 11 bases. The CDR3 covers 18 residues. The germline V gene has CDR1 SGHRS and CDR2 YFSETQ. V lost 0 bases to trimming and J lost 0 bases; unmatched junction nucleotides: 8. The CDR3 sequence is CASSLGELAGGSSYEQYF. Here the CDR3 DNA reads TGCGCCAGCAGCTTGGGAGAGCTAGCGGGAGGCAGCTCCTACGAGCAGTACTTC.